This TCR beta chain was identified during a study of metastatic and nonmetastatic thyroid tumors (TCRdb year 2020). The study in broad terms: Repertoires were compared across peripheral blood and tumor or nodule tissue samples from malignant and benign thyroid patients. Findings and caveats that apply to the study as a whole: In both blood and tumor samples, TCR beta diversity was reported to be significantly higher in malignant tumors than in benign nodules.

This clone appeared many times. Its binding antigen is unknown. Base qualities were left out, and no much larger clone turns up one base away. No patient had received any treatment before thyroid surgery. Using T-cell receptor beta sequencing, the researchers looked back retrospectively at clinical samples from patients, gathered between about 2012 and 2018. Spanning cysteine to phenylalanine, the CDR3 consists of 14 amino acids. The CDR3 DNA has 42 bases and is translated from base 1. The junction carries 7 bases between V and J, which are trimmed by 0 bases and 3 bases respectively. The germline V gene gives CDR1 as SGHRS and CDR2 as YFSETQ. The method behind the library was PCR. Sequenced using an Illumina HiSeq 4000. The TCR beta-chain CDR3 region of each patient was profiled by high-throughput sequencing. The published analysis was carried out like this. CDR3 differences across clinicopathological groups were used to build a classifier for discriminating distant-metastatic papillary thyroid cancer patients. The Shannon index was used to measure repertoire diversity, and the Morisita-Horn index was used to measure how similar tumor and blood repertoires were. TCRdb redid the processing of the public reads, applying fastp at Q25 and MiXCR, and retained in-frame beta chains. V and J calls and clone size were set by TCRdb, not the authors. The sample table shows 45,000 to 50,000 clones, and roughly a fifth are seen once. The ten largest clones capture 3% to 4% of the sample.

The sequence came from a male donor with papillary thyroid cancer or a benign thyroid nodule (not recorded which). Some clones in this sample may be carry-over from other donors' samples. The specimen sequenced was blood. The V gene is TRBV5-1 and the J gene is TRBJ2-1, with no confident D gene call. The CDR3 loop reads CASSLGGSYNEQFF. The bases read TGCGCCAGCAGCTTGGGGGGAAGCTACAATGAGCAGTTCTTC.